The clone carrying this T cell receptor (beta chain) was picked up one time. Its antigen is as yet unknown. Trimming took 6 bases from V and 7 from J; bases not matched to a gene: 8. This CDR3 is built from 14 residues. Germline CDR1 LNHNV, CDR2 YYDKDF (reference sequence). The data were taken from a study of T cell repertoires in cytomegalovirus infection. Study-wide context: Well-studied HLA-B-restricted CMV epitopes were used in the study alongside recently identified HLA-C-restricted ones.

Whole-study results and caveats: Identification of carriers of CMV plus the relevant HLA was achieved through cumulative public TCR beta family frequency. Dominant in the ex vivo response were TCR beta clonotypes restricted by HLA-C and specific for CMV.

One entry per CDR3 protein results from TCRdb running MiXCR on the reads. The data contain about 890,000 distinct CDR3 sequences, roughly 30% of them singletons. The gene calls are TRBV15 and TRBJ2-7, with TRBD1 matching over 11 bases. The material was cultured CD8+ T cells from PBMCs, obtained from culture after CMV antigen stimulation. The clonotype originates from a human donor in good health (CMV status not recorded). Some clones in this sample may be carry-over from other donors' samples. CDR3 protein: CATSPGTGGREQYV. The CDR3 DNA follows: TGTGCCACCAGTCCCGGGACAGGGGGGAGGGAGCAGTACGTC.